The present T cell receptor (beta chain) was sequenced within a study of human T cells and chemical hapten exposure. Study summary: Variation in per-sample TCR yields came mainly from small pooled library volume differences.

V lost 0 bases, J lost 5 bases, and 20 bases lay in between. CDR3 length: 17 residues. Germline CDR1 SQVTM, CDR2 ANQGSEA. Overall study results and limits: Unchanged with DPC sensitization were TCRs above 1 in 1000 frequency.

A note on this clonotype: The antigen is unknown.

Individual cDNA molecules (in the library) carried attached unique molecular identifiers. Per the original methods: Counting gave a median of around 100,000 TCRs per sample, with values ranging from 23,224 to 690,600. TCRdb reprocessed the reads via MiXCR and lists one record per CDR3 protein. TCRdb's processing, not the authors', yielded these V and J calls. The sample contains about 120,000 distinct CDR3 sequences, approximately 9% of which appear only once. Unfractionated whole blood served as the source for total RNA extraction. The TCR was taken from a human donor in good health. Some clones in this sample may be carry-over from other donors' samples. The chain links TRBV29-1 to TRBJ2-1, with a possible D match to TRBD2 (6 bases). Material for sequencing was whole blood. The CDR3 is CSVEDLRDSGPNNEQFF. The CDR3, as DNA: TGCAGCGTTGAAGATCTAAGGGATAGCGGACCAAACAATGAGCAGTTCTTC.